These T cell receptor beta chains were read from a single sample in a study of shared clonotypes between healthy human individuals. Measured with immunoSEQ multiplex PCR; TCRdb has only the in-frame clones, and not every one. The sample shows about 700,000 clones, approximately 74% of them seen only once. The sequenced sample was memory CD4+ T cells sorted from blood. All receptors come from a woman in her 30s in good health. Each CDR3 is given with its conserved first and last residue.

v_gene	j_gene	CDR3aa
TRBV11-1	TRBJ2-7	CASSLNTPQDPYEQYF
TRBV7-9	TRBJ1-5	CASSLESDQPQHF
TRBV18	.	CASSPRGGTPYEQYF
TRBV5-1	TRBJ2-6	CASSSGPSGANVLTF
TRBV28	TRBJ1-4	CASRPGRPNEKLFF
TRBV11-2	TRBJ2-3	CASSLAKADTQYF
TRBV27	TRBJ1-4	CASSMNRGGNEKLFF
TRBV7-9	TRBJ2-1	CASSYGTSGSDEQFF
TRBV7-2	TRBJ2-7	CASSLPRTGGYSYEQYF
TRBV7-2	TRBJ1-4	CASRKPGTEKLFF
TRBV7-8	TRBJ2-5	CASSLSRGRVLETQYF
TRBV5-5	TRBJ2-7	CASSWWTDSEQYF
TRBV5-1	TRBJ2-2	CASSLGGETGELFF
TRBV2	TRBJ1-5	CASSGWGSQPQHF
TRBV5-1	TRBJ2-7	CASSSGAQFRNEQYF
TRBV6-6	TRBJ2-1	CASSYDKLAEYEQFF